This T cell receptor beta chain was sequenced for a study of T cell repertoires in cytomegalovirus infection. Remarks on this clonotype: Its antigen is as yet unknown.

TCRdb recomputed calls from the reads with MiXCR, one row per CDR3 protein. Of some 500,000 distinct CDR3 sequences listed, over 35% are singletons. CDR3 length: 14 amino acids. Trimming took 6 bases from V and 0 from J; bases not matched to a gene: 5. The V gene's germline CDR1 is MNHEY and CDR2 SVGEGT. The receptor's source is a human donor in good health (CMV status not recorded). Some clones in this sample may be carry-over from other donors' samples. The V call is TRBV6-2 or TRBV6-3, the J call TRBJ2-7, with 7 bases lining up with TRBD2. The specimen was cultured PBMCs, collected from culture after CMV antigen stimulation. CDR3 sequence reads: CASRRGGSSYEQYF. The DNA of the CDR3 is TGTGCCAGCAGGAGGGGAGGGAGCTCCTACGAGCAGTACTTC.